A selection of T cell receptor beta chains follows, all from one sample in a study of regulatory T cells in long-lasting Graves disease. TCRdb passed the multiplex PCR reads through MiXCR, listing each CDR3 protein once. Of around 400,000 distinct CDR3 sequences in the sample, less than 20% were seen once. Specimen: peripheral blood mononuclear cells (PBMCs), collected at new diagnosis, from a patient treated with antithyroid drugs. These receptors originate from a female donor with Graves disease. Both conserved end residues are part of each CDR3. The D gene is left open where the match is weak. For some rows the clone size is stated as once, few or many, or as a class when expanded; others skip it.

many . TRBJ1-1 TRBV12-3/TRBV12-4 CASRSIGLQVNTEAFF TGTGCCAGCAGATCCATAGGACTACAGGTTAACACTGAAGCTTTCTTT
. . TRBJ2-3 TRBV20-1 CSAPNERTTDTQYF TGCAGTGCCCCGAACGAGCGGACCACAGATACGCAGTATTTT
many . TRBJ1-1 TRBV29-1 CSVPNTDSTVTEAFF TGCAGCGTCCCAAATACGGACTCTACTGTTACTGAAGCTTTCTTT
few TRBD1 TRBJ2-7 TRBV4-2 CASSDWSRDRSSYEQYF TGTGCCAGCAGCGATTGGTCTCGGGACAGGTCCTCCTACGAGCAGTACTTC
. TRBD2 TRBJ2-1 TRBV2 CASMTSFSYNEQFF TGTGCCAGCATGACTAGCTTCTCCTACAATGAGCAGTTCTTC
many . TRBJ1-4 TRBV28 CASSSPGGNEKLFF TGTGCCAGCAGCTCCCCGGGGGGCAATGAAAAACTGTTTTTT
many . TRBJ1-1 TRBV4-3 CASSQDLRVGTEAFF TGCGCCAGCAGCCAAGATCTTAGGGTGGGTACTGAAGCTTTCTTT
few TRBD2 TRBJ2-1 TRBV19 CASSSGTSGSIHNEQFF TGTGCCAGTAGTTCCGGGACTAGCGGGAGTATCCACAATGAGCAGTTCTTC
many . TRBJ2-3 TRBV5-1 CASSLPGGVTDTQYF TGCGCCAGCAGCTTACCCGGTGGGGTCACAGATACGCAGTATTTT
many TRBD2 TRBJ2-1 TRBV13 CASSFLRGGGYNEQFF TGTGCCAGCAGCTTTTTGCGGGGGGGCGGCTACAATGAGCAGTTCTTC
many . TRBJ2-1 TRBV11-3 CASSHNYNEQFF TGTGCCAGCAGTCACAACTACAATGAGCAGTTCTTC
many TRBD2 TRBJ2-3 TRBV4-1 CASSHVGGRTDTQYF TGCGCCAGCAGCCATGTAGGCGGGAGGACAGATACGCAGTATTTT
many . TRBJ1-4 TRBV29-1 CSVDDNEKLFF TGCAGCGTTGATGACAATGAAAAACTGTTTTTT
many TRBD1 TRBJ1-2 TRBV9 CASSRRDRDLYGYTF TGTGCCAGCAGCCGACGGGACAGGGACCTCTATGGCTACACCTTC
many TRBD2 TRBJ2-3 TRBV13 CASRLAGAADTQYF TGTGCCAGCAGATTAGCGGGGGCGGCAGATACGCAGTATTTT
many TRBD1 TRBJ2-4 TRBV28 CASIQGAGDKNIQYF TGTGCCAGCATCCAGGGGGCCGGGGACAAAAACATTCAGTACTTC
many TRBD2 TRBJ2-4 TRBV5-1 CASSLGLAGGAKNIQYF TGCGCCAGCAGCCTCGGACTAGCGGGGGGTGCCAAAAACATTCAGTACTTC
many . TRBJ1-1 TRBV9 CASSGTGRLNTEAFF TGTGCCAGCAGCGGAACAGGACGGTTGAACACTGAAGCTTTCTTT
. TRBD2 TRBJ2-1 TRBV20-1 CSANGGYNEQFF TGCAGTGCTAACGGGGGGTACAATGAGCAGTTCTTC
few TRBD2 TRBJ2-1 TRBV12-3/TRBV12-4 CASSLLLGGRGHEQFF TGTGCCAGCAGTTTATTGCTGGGCGGGAGGGGCCATGAGCAGTTCTTC
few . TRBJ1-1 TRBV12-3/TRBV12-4 CASSLAFGNTEAFF TGTGCCAGCAGTTTAGCGTTCGGGAACACTGAAGCTTTCTTT
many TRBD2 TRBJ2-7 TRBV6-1 CASGRAGEPGEQYF TGTGCCAGCGGAAGAGCGGGAGAACCGGGCGAGCAGTACTTC
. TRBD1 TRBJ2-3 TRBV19 CASSQLTGQGTDTQYF TGTGCCAGTAGCCAACTCACGGGACAGGGCACAGATACGCAGTATTTT
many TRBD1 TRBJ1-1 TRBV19 CASRGNRGSQGDTEAFF TGTGCCAGTAGGGGGAACCGTGGGAGCCAGGGGGACACTGAAGCTTTCTTT
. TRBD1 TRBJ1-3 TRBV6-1 CASSEEDRGGNTIYF TGTGCCAGCAGTGAAGAGGACAGGGGTGGAAACACCATATATTTT
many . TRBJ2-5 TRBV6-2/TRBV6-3 CASSYGRQTQYF TGTGCCAGCAGTTACGGTCGGCAGACCCAGTACTTC
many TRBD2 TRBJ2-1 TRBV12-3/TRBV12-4 CASSRAGGPFDEQFF TGTGCCAGCAGTCGAGCGGGAGGGCCTTTCGATGAGCAGTTCTTC
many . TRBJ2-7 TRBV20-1 CSARDRTTAYEQYF TGCAGTGCTAGAGATCGAACCACCGCCTACGAGCAGTACTTC
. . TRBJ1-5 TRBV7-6 CASSPFGYSNQPQHF TGTGCCAGCAGCCCCTTTGGTTATAGCAATCAGCCCCAGCATTTT
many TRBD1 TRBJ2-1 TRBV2 CASREDRVKNEQFF TGTGCCAGCAGAGAGGACAGGGTTAAGAATGAGCAGTTCTTC
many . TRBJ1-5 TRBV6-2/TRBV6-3 CASSYYTVYSNQPQHF TGTGCCAGCAGTTATTATACAGTCTATAGCAATCAGCCCCAGCATTTT
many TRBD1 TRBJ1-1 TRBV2 CASSVTGLSEAFF TGTGCCAGCAGTGTGACAGGGCTGTCTGAAGCTTTCTTT
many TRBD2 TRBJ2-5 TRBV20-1 CSAPPLPGGGETQYF TGCAGTGCCCCTCCGCTCCCGGGGGGAGGAGAGACCCAGTACTTC
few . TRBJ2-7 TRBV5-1 CASSYNSYEQYF TGCGCCAGCAGCTATAACTCCTACGAGCAGTACTTC
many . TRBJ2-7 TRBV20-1 CSARDDWVRDEQYF TGCAGTGCTAGAGATGATTGGGTGCGGGACGAGCAGTACTTC
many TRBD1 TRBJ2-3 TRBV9 CASSARDRVTDTQYF TGTGCCAGCAGCGCTCGGGACAGGGTGACAGATACGCAGTATTTT
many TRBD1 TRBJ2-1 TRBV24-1 CATSDRDRGNEQFF TGTGCCACCAGTGATAGGGACAGGGGAAATGAGCAGTTCTTC
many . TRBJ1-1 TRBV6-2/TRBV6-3 CASSRSTGTTFF TGTGCCAGCAGTCGATCGACCGGGACAACTTTCTTT
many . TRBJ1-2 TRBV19 CASSRGQRANYGYTF TGTGCCAGTAGTAGAGGACAGAGAGCTAACTATGGCTACACCTTC
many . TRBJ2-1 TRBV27 CASSLRGGLDEQFF TGTGCCAGCAGTTTGAGGGGGGGCCTAGATGAGCAGTTCTTC
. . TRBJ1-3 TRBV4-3 CASSQEPQGISGNTIYF TGCGCCAGCAGCCAGGAACCTCAGGGGATCTCTGGAAACACCATATATTTT
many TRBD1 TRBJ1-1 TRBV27 CASSLYRGGGTEAFF TGTGCCAGCAGTTTATACAGGGGCGGGGGCACTGAAGCTTTCTTT
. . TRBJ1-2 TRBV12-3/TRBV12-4 CASRIDTSGYTF TGTGCCAGCAGAATCGACACAAGTGGCTACACCTTC
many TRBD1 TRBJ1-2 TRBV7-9 CASSSSRDRRYGYTF TGTGCCAGCAGCTCGTCTCGGGACAGACGCTATGGCTACACCTTC
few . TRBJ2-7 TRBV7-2 CASSLDPDSAYEQYF TGTGCCAGCAGCTTAGACCCGGACAGTGCCTACGAGCAGTACTTC
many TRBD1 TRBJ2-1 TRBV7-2 CASSNRQGSSYNEQFF TGTGCCAGCAGCAATCGACAGGGGAGCTCCTACAATGAGCAGTTCTTC
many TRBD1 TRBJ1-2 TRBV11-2 CASSLEGTAYGYTF TGTGCCAGCAGCTTAGAGGGGACAGCCTATGGCTACACCTTC
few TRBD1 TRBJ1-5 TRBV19 CASSSQGGQPQHF TGTGCCAGTAGTTCCCAGGGGGGTCAGCCCCAGCATTTT
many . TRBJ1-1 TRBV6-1 CASRSPDWGPQAFF TGTGCCAGCAGAAGCCCCGATTGGGGTCCTCAAGCTTTCTTT
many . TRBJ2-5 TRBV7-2 CASRDNRGTETQYF TGTGCCAGCAGGGACAATCGGGGGACCGAGACCCAGTACTTC
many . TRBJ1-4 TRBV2 CASTSVRGNEKLFF TGTGCCAGCACCTCAGTCAGAGGGAATGAAAAACTGTTTTTT
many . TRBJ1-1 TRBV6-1 CASSGTEQAGLGTEAFF TGTGCCAGCAGCGGGACCGAACAAGCGGGCCTTGGCACTGAAGCTTTCTTT
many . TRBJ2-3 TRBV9 CASSARDGGRGWMDTQYF TGTGCCAGCAGCGCAAGGGATGGGGGTCGGGGGTGGATGGATACGCAGTATTTT